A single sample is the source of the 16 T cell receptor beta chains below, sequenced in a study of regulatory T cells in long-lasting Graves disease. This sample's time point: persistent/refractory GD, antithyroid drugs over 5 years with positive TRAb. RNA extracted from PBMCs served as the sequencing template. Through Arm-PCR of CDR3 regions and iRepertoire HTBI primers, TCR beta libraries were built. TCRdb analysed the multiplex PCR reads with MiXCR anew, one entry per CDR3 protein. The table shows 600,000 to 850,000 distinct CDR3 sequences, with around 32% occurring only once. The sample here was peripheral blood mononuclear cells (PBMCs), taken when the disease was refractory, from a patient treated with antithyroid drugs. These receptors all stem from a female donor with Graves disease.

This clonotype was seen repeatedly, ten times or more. The CDR3 loop reads CASSFRFPGQGAGELFF. CDR3 sequence (DNA): TGTGCCAGCAGCTTTAGGTTTCCAGGACAGGGGGCCGGGGAGCTGTTTTTT. This chain uses TRBV7-3 with TRBJ2-2; 10 bases are shared with TRBD1. V shed 3 bases, J shed 6 bases, and the junction held 10 bases outside the gene matches. CDR1 and CDR2 from the germline V gene are SGHTA and FQGTGA. The CDR3 runs to 17 residues.

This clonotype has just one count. Here the CDR3 reads CASSRGTGGVSSGELFF. The CDR3 region has the DNA TGTGCCAGCAGTCGGGGGACAGGGGGAGTAAGCTCCGGGGAGCTGTTTTTT. The chain has TRBV2 and TRBJ2-2, with TRBD1 matching 11 bases. Losses at the gene ends were 5 bases for V and 6 bases for J; bases not matched to a gene: 11. There are 17 residues in the CDR3. CDR1 is SNHLY and CDR2 is FYNNEI in the germline V gene.

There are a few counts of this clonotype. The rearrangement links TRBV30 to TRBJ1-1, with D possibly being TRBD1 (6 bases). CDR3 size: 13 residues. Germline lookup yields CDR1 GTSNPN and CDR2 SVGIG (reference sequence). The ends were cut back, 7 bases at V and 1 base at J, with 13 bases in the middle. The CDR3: CAFPGHANTEAFF. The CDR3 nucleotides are TGTGCCTTCCCGGGACACGCGAACACTGAAGCTTTCTTT.

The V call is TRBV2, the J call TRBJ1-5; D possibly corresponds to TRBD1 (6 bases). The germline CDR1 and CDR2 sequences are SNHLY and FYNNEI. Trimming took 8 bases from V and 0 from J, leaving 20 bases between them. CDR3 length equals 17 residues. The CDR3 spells CASSPAGALGSNQPQHF. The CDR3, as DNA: TGTGCCAGCTCACCCGCGGGGGCGCTCGGTAGCAATCAGCCCCAGCATTTT.

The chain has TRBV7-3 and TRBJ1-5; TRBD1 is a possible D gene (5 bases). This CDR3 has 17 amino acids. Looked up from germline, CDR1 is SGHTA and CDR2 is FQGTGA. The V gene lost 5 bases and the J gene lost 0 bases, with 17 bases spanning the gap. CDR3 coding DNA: TGTGCCAGCAGCCCTACGGGGGGTCTTTATAGCAATCAGCCCCAGCATTTT. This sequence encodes CASSPTGGLYSNQPQHF.

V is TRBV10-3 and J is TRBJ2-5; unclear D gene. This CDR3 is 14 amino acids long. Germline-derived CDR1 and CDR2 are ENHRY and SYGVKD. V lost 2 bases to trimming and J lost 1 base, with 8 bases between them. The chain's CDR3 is CAISERASQETQYF. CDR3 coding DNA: TGTGCCATCAGTGAGCGTGCCAGCCAAGAGACCCAGTACTTC.

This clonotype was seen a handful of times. CDR3 region: CASEGGLHYTEAFF. The CDR3 DNA reads TGTGCCAGCGAAGGGGGACTTCATTACACTGAAGCTTTCTTT. This sequence joins TRBV7-3 and TRBJ1-1, with D perhaps TRBD1 (6 bases). Trimming removed 8 bases from V and 3 bases from J, with 16 bases in between. Germline values: CDR1 SGHTA, CDR2 FQGTGA. The CDR3 spans 14 residues.

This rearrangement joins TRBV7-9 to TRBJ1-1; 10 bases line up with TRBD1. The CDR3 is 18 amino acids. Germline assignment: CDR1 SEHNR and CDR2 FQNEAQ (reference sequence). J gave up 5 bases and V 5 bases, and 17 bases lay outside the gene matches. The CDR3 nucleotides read TGTGCCAGCAGCCACCCGAGACAGGGGGCGGATCGAGGTACTGAAGCTTTCTTT. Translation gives CASSHPRQGADRGTEAFF.

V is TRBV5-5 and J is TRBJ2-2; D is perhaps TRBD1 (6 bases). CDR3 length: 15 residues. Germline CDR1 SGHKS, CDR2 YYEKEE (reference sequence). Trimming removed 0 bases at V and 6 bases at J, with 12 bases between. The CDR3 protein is CASSLGGAGAGELFF. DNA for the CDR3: TGTGCCAGCAGCTTGGGAGGAGCAGGGGCCGGGGAGCTGTTTTTT.

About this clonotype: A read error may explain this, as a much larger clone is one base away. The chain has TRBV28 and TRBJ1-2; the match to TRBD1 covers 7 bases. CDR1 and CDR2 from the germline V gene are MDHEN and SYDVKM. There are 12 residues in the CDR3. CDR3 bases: TGTGCCAGCAACGACAGGGACTATGGCTACGCCTTC. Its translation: CASNDRDYGYAF.

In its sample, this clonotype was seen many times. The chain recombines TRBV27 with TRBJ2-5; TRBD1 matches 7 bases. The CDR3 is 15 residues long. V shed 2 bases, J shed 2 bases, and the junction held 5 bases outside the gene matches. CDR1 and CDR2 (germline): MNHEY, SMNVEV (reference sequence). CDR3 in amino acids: CASSLGWDRQETQYF. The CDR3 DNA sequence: TGTGCCAGCAGTTTAGGATGGGACAGACAAGAGACCCAGTACTTC.

This CDR3 reads CSASIAGVLYEQYF. In DNA form, the CDR3 reads TGCAGTGCCAGCATAGCGGGAGTCCTCTACGAGCAGTACTTC. The chain recombines TRBV20-1 with TRBJ2-7, with 9 bases aligning to TRBD2. From germline, CDR1 is DFQATT and CDR2 SNEGSKA (reference sequence). The CDR3 has 14 residues. V was clipped by 6 bases and J by 3 bases; unmatched bases: 9.

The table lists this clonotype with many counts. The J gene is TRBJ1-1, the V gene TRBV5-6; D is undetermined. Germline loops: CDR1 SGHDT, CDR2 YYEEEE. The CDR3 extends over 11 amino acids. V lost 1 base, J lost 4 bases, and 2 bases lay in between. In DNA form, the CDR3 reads TGTGCCAGCAGCTTGCGCACTGAAGCTTTCTTT. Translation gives CASSLRTEAFF.

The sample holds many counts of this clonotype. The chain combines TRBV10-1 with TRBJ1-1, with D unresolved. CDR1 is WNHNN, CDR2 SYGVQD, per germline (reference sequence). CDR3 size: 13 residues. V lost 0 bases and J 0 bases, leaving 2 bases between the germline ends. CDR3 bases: TGCGCCAGCAGTGAGTCGCTGAACACTGAAGCTTTCTTT. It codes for CASSESLNTEAFF.

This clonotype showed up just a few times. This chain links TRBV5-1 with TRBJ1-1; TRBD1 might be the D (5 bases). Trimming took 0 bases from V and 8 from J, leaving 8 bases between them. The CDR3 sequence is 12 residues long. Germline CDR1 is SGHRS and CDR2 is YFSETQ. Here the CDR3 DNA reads TGCGCCAGCAGCTTGGCGGGGGAAGAAGCTTTCTTT. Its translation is CASSLAGEEAFF.

CDR3 nucleotide sequence: TGCAGTGCCGTGCGGGAGACAGGGGGCGGCTACACCTTC. Encoded protein: CSAVRETGGGYTF. The chain has TRBV20-1 and TRBJ1-2; 10 bases fit TRBD1. The CDR3 has 13 residues. The junction had 9 bases not matched to a gene; V was cut back by 6 bases and J by 8 bases. In germline, CDR1 is DFQATT, CDR2 SNEGSKA (reference sequence).